The clone carrying this T cell receptor beta chain came up many times. Its antigen is unidentified. These data are taken from a study of T cells in Graves' hyperthyroidism and ophthalmopathy. Study-level findings and limits: With a median lead of around 5.9 months before onset, the model predicted ophthalmopathy.

Recently diagnosed hyperthyroidism of less than 2 months' duration affected patients aged 18 to 65. This CDR3 contains 15 residues. Germline-derived CDR1 and CDR2 are SEHNR and FQNEAQ (reference sequence). V was clipped by 7 bases and J by 3 bases, with 16 bases between them. From RNA transcripts, TCR beta CDR3 regions were amplified. Carried out on the TCR CDR3, a first-round RT-PCR used the HTBI primer set. TCRdb re-called the multiplex PCR reads through MiXCR, storing one row per CDR3 protein. The data hold about 47,000 distinct CDR3 sequences, with roughly 56% observed a single time. The specimen sequenced was peripheral blood or thyroid tissue (not recorded which). The clonotype comes from a man between 18 and 35 years old with Graves' hyperthyroidism. The chain employs TRBV7-9 and TRBJ1-3; D call uncertain. This CDR3 reads CASTRGALGGNTIYF. The CDR3 DNA reads TGTGCCAGCACCCGAGGCGCCCTCGGTGGAAACACCATATATTTT.